This TCR beta chain stems from a study of cytomegalovirus exposure and HLA in healthy donors. Turning to the study itself: Some 91 million unique TCRs from HLA-typed donors were held in an early release of data. Study conclusions and caveats: Accurate HLA-A and HLA-B prediction from TCR beta sequences was reported for most subjects. Rarity marked most TCR sequences, yet some public TCRs occurred in many donors. In a later analysis, TCR beta V- and J-gene trimming was associated with a missense DCLRE1C variant.

As to this clone: Its antigen is still unknown.

Germline values: CDR1 SGHVS, CDR2 FQNEAQ. The CDR3 runs to 15 residues. V lost 5 bases and J lost 7; bases outside the gene matches: 10. Vbeta (60) and Jbeta (13) primers were used in the PCR. Assay used: immunoSEQ multiplex PCR; TCRdb lists only in-frame clones, some missing. The table shows 150,000 to 200,000 clones, with about 59% occurring only once. The source of this sequence is a man in his forties or fifties in good health and CMV-seronegative. Sequencing was done on a sample of PBMCs. This chain uses TRBV7-8 with TRBJ1-5; 8 nucleotides line up with TRBD1. As DNA, the CDR3 is TGTGCCAGCAGCACCCGACAGGGGACGGGGCAGCCCCAGCATTTT. This translates into CASSTRQGTGQPQHF. The full variable domain, in which reference TRBV7-8 and TRBJ1-5 provide the parts outside the CDR3, is GAGVSQSPRYKVAKRGQDVALRCDPISGHVSLFWYQQALGQGPEFLTYFQNEAQLDKSGLPSDRFFAERPEGSVSTLKIQRTQQEDSAVYLCASSTRQGTGQPQHFGDGTRLSIL.